Sequencing of this TCR beta chain was carried out in a study of shared clonotypes between healthy human individuals. The V gene's germline CDR1 is SGHNT and CDR2 YYREEE (reference sequence). The CDR3 is 18 residues long. The V and J ends lost 7 bases and 0 bases, in that order; junction bases with no gene match: 15. Whole-study results and caveats: Approximately 5% was the fraction of naive CD4 clonotypes found shared across four donors. Rarefaction showed that sequencing of sorted subsets was incomplete (despite large depth).

Clones were sequenced by immunoSEQ multiplex PCR, and TCRdb holds only the in-frame ones, with some missing. The sample lists 2,100,000 or so clones; 90% to 97% were seen once. In its sample, this clone was seen once. Its antigen remains unidentified. The material sequenced was naive CD4+ T cells sorted from blood. Subset specified: CD45RA+ positively selected. The chain has TRBV5-4 and TRBJ1-1; 10 bases match TRBD1. This clonotype originated in a man between 18 and 35 years old in good health. CDR3 amino acids: CASSQGGTGDNMNTEAFF. CDR3 nucleotide sequence: TGTGCCAGCTCTCAAGGAGGGACAGGGGATAACATGAACACTGAAGCTTTCTTT.